This passage covers 19 T cell receptor beta chains from one sample sequenced in a study of blood T cell repertoires in COVID-19. Sequencing used immunoSEQ multiplex PCR; TCRdb keeps in-frame clones, though not all of them. The sample shows nearly 200,000 clones, around nine tenths of them seen only once. The sample comprised peripheral blood. All receptors come from a woman between 40 and 50 years old who had recovered from COVID-19.

The V and J genes are TRBV7-9 and TRBJ1-1; the D is unclear. The germline V gene has CDR1 SEHNR and CDR2 FQNEAQ (reference sequence). This CDR3 spans 13 amino acids. V was trimmed by 1 base and J by 11 bases, leaving 14 bases between them. CDR3 sequence reads: CASSLGVAGWAFF. DNA of the CDR3: TGTGCCAGCAGCTTAGGGGTAGCCGGCTGGGCTTTCTTT.

This chain links TRBV6-5 with TRBJ1-2, with a weak D call TRBD1 (5 bases). This CDR3 contains 13 residues. Trimming shortened V by 5 bases and J by 4 bases, and 11 bases separated the two germline ends. The germline V gene encodes CDR1 MNHEY and CDR2 SVGAGI. The CDR3 loop reads CASSLVGAYGYTF. In DNA form, the CDR3 reads TGTGCCAGCAGTCTTGTAGGGGCCTATGGCTACACCTTC.

The rearrangement uses TRBV3-1 (or the pseudogene TRBV3-2) and TRBJ2-2, with D maybe TRBD2 (6 bases). This CDR3 spans 15 amino acids. The germline V gene has CDR1 LGHDT and CDR2 YNNKEL (reference sequence). The V end lost 1 base, the J end lost 4 bases, and 10 bases lay between the germline ends. CDR3 coding DNA: TGTGCCAGCAGCCAAGGAGGTAGCGGCACCGGGGAGCTGTTTTTT. It codes for CASSQGGSGTGELFF.

The chain is built from TRBV28 and TRBJ1-1, with 10 bases matching TRBD1. The CDR3 has 16 residues. In germline, CDR1 is MDHEN, CDR2 SYDVKM. V was pared by 6 bases and J by 0 bases, with 7 bases of the junction left unmatched. CDR3 protein: CASRNLGQGMNTEAFF. CDR3 DNA: TGTGCCAGCAGAAACTTGGGACAGGGGATGAACACTGAAGCTTTCTTT.

The V gene is TRBV4-2, the J gene TRBJ2-1; 10 bases map to TRBD1. This CDR3 is 16 amino acids long. V dropped 2 bases and J dropped 5; count of bases not matched to a gene: 6. Germline loops: CDR1 LGHNA, CDR2 YNFKEQ. CDR3 loop: CASSQTTGTGDNEQFF. The CDR3 DNA is TGTGCCAGCAGCCAAACCACCGGGACAGGGGACAATGAGCAGTTCTTC.

A single count supports this clone. CDR3 DNA sequence: TGTGCCAGCAGCCAGGGGAACTACGAGCAGTACTTC. Protein: CASSQGNYEQYF. The V gene is TRBV13, the J gene TRBJ2-7; D possibly corresponds to TRBD1 (6 bases). From germline, CDR1 is PRHDT and CDR2 FYEKMQ (reference sequence). CDR3 size: 12 residues. Trimming removed 5 bases at V and 3 bases at J, with 8 bases between.

A few counts support this clone. This CDR3 is also generated by other DNA sequences in the sample. The rearrangement joins TRBV18 to TRBJ1-1; D might be TRBD1 (5 bases). Trimming stripped 6 bases from V and 1 base from J, with 9 bases between. The CDR3 spans 13 residues. Germline V lookup: CDR1 KGHSH, CDR2 LQKENI. The CDR3 is CASSLDRNTEAFF. The CDR3 DNA follows: TGTGCCAGCTCCCTCGACAGGAACACTGAAGCTTTCTTT.

This clone occurred once. The V call is TRBV27, the J call TRBJ1-6; 7 positions match TRBD1. CDR1 and CDR2 from the germline V gene are MNHEY and SMNVEV (reference sequence). With V trimmed by 2 bases and J by 9 bases, 4 bases remained unmatched. The CDR3 is 14 amino acids. The CDR3 sequence is CASSLDRVGSPLHF. The DNA of the CDR3 is TGTGCCAGCAGTTTAGACAGGGTCGGTTCACCCCTCCACTTT.

This chain joins TRBV6-2 or TRBV6-3 and TRBJ2-1; 9 nucleotides line up with TRBD2. CDR1 and CDR2 from the germline V gene are MNHEY and SVGEGT. Germline trimming cut 5 bases from V and 3 bases from J; bases unmatched to any gene: 2. The CDR3 covers 14 residues. Here the CDR3 DNA reads TGTGCCAGCAGTGTAGCGGGAGACTACAATGAGCAGTTCTTC. It codes for CASSVAGDYNEQFF.

The CDR3 reads CASSLSGTAAYEQYF. The CDR3 DNA reads TGCGCCAGCAGCCTCTCCGGGACAGCCGCCTACGAGCAGTACTTC. The V call is TRBV4-1, the J call TRBJ2-7, with 7 nucleotides matching TRBD1. The germline gives CDR1 MGHRA, CDR2 YSYEKL. Losses at the gene ends were 4 bases for V and 2 bases for J; bases not matched to a gene: 8. This CDR3 comprises 15 residues.

J is TRBJ1-2 and V is TRBV6-5; 8 bases agree with TRBD1. The CDR3 has 13 amino acids. Germline assignment: CDR1 MNHEY and CDR2 SVGAGI. Germline trimming cut 6 bases from V and 6 bases from J; bases unmatched to any gene: 6. CDR3: CASSTGQGDGYTF. The DNA of the CDR3 is TGTGCCAGCAGCACAGGACAGGGTGATGGCTACACCTTC.

This clone turned up a few times. The chain is built from TRBV19 and TRBJ1-6; TRBD1 agrees at 7 bases. The CDR3 sequence is 17 residues long. Trimming took 3 bases from V and 5 from J; bases not matched to a gene: 10. Per the germline V gene, CDR1 is LNHDA and CDR2 is SQIVND (reference sequence). The CDR3: CASSIVWDSLHNSPLHF. CDR3 in DNA: TGTGCCAGTAGTATCGTCTGGGACAGCCTGCATAATTCACCCCTCCACTTT.

The genes are TRBV2 and TRBJ2-1; 8 nucleotides agree with TRBD2. This CDR3 has 16 amino acids. Germline CDR1 and CDR2: SNHLY and FYNNEI. Trimming took 3 bases from V and 3 from J; bases not matched to a gene: 7. This CDR3 reads CASSEFGLAGYNEQFF. In nucleotides, the CDR3 is TGTGCCAGCAGTGAGTTTGGTCTAGCGGGCTACAATGAGCAGTTCTTC.

Turning to this clone: Other DNA sequences of this sample code for an identical CDR3. V usage is TRBV7-2 and J usage is TRBJ1-1, with D maybe TRBD1 (5 bases). The V end was cut by 0 bases, the J end by 7 bases, with 12 bases between. From germline, CDR1 is SGHTA and CDR2 FQGNSA. The CDR3 has 14 amino acids. For the CDR3, the DNA is TGTGCCAGCAGCTTAGCGGAGGGGCAGGGTGAAGCTTTCTTT. It is translated as CASSLAEGQGEAFF.

V and J are TRBV30 and TRBJ1-5; 11 bases agree with TRBD1. With 0 bases clipped from V and 2 bases from J, the junction kept 9 bases outside the gene matches. There are 18 residues in the CDR3. Germline V gives CDR1 GTSNPN, CDR2 SVGIG (reference sequence). CDR3 amino acids: CAWSVQRTGGAGNQPQHF. The CDR3 region has the DNA TGTGCCTGGAGTGTACAGAGGACAGGGGGCGCGGGCAATCAGCCCCAGCATTTT.

The chain employs TRBV6-5 and TRBJ1-5, with a possible D match to TRBD1 (6 bases). Germline V lookup: CDR1 MNHEY, CDR2 SVGAGI. CDR3 length equals 13 residues. The germline V and J ends were trimmed by 6 bases and 5 bases, with 11 bases remaining between them. As DNA, the CDR3 is TGTGCCAGCAGCCGGGACACCGATCAGCCCCAGCATTTT. It encodes CASSRDTDQPQHF.

The chain links TRBV3-1 (or the pseudogene TRBV3-2) to TRBJ2-7; D call uncertain. V lost 0 bases and J 0 bases, leaving 12 bases between the germline ends. This CDR3 is built from 16 residues. Germline loops: CDR1 LGHDT, CDR2 YNNKEL (reference sequence). The CDR3 protein is CASSQEVSTISYEQYF. The CDR3 nucleotides are TGTGCCAGCAGCCAAGAGGTCAGTACCATCTCCTACGAGCAGTACTTC.

This clone was recorded once. A junction boundary mismatches the germline segment, possibly from a read error. In DNA, the CDR3 is TGTGCCACCAGCGATTGGGAGCGGAATGAGCAGTTCTTC. Protein sequence: CATSDWERNEQFF. This chain links TRBV24-1 with TRBJ2-1; tentative D call: TRBD2 (5 bases). The CDR3 consists of 13 residues. Germline lookup yields CDR1 KGHDR and CDR2 SFDVKD.

The chain employs TRBV3-1 (or the pseudogene TRBV3-2) and TRBJ1-2; no definite D call. Per the germline V gene, CDR1 is LGHDT and CDR2 is YNNKEL (reference sequence). V was pared by 2 bases and J by 0 bases, with 7 bases between. CDR3 length: 14 residues. The CDR3 DNA sequence: TGTGCCAGCAGCCAACGGGGTCCTAACTATGGCTACACCTTC. This codes for CASSQRGPNYGYTF.